These 4 T cell receptor beta chains came from one sample sequenced in a study of tumor-infiltrating lymphocytes in primary liver carcinoma. Making TCR beta cDNA involved approximately 520 ng total RNA and a constant-region primer. A slightly modified ARM-PCR protocol with three nested multiplex PCR rounds produced these TCR beta libraries. Two initial PCR rounds of around 9 cycles each paired TRBV1-TRBV30 forward primers with a C-beta reverse primer. TCRdb re-derived calls from the multiplex PCR reads in MiXCR, one entry per CDR3 protein. The table has about 20,000 distinct CDR3 sequences, almost 80% seen once; the top ten hold about 40%. Investigators took RNA and DNA out together from about 19-30 mg of unsorted bulk tissue. What was sequenced was liver tumor tissue from sampling region 4. The subset is: tumor region T4, right-lateral pole. These receptors were collected from a woman in her twenties or thirties with primary liver carcinoma and hepatitis B virus infection.

The rearrangement links TRBV13 to TRBJ1-1, with TRBD1 matching 8 bases. Germline V gene data show CDR1 as PRHDT and CDR2 as FYEKMQ (reference sequence). The CDR3 has 14 amino acids. V shed 6 bases, J shed 8 bases, and the junction held 11 bases outside the gene matches. This CDR3 reads CASRTGDANTEAFF. CDR3 sequence (DNA): TGTGCCAGCAGGACAGGGGATGCAAATACCGAAGCTTTCTTT.

To note about this clonotype: One end of the junction fails to match germline, which may point to a read error. V and J are TRBV2 and TRBJ2-6, with D possibly being TRBD1 (6 bases). Germline CDR1 reads SNHLY; CDR2 reads FYNNEI. This CDR3 spans 15 amino acids. CDR3 loop: CASSEAGGGASVLTF. For the CDR3, the DNA is TGTGCCAGCAGTGAAGCAGGGGGTGGGGCCAGCGTCCTGACTTTC.

The chain joins TRBV11-1 to TRBJ2-2; 7 bases are a match to TRBD2. This CDR3 spans 16 amino acids. Germline V gives CDR1 SGHAT, CDR2 FQDESV (reference sequence). V was pared by 5 bases and J by 15 bases, with 21 bases of the junction left unmatched. CDR3 coding DNA: TGTGCCAGCAGCAGGGTCATGGCGGGAGTGTCCGGTGAGATGTTTTTT. It encodes CASSRVMAGVSGEMFF.

This clonotype has a count of ten or more. J is TRBJ2-5 and V is TRBV28; unclear D gene. Germline V gives CDR1 MDHEN, CDR2 SYDVKM. The V and J ends lost 5 bases and 5 bases respectively, with 24 bases between them. The CDR3 sequence is 17 residues long. CDR3 in amino acids: CASSPRARASLLETQYF. CDR3 DNA sequence: TGTGCCAGCAGTCCCCGGGCCCGGGCTAGTCTCTTGGAGACCCAGTACTTC.